This record looks at one TCR beta chain sequence and its context. The data originate from a study of glioma-infiltrating T cells after dendritic cell vaccination. The overall study: Samples are from glioblastoma patients in Phase I and II dendritic cell vaccine trials.

In germline, CDR1 is GTSNPN, CDR2 SVGIG (reference sequence). The V end lost 2 bases, the J end lost 7 bases, and 2 bases lay between the germline ends. The CDR3 covers 10 residues. Fresh-frozen tumor tissue and more than two years of survival data were available for all. Primers: 60 V beta forward and 13 J beta reverse. TCRdb keeps only in-frame clones here, not all; method: immunoSEQ multiplex PCR. The table has 90,000 or so clones, about 85% seen once. The sequence was collected from a human donor with glioblastoma. The V call is TRBV30, the J call TRBJ2-2; D unresolved. The specimen was blood, collected before dendritic cell vaccination. The CDR3: CAWSYGELFF. The CDR3 DNA follows: TGTGCCTGGAGTTACGGGGAGCTGTTTTTT.